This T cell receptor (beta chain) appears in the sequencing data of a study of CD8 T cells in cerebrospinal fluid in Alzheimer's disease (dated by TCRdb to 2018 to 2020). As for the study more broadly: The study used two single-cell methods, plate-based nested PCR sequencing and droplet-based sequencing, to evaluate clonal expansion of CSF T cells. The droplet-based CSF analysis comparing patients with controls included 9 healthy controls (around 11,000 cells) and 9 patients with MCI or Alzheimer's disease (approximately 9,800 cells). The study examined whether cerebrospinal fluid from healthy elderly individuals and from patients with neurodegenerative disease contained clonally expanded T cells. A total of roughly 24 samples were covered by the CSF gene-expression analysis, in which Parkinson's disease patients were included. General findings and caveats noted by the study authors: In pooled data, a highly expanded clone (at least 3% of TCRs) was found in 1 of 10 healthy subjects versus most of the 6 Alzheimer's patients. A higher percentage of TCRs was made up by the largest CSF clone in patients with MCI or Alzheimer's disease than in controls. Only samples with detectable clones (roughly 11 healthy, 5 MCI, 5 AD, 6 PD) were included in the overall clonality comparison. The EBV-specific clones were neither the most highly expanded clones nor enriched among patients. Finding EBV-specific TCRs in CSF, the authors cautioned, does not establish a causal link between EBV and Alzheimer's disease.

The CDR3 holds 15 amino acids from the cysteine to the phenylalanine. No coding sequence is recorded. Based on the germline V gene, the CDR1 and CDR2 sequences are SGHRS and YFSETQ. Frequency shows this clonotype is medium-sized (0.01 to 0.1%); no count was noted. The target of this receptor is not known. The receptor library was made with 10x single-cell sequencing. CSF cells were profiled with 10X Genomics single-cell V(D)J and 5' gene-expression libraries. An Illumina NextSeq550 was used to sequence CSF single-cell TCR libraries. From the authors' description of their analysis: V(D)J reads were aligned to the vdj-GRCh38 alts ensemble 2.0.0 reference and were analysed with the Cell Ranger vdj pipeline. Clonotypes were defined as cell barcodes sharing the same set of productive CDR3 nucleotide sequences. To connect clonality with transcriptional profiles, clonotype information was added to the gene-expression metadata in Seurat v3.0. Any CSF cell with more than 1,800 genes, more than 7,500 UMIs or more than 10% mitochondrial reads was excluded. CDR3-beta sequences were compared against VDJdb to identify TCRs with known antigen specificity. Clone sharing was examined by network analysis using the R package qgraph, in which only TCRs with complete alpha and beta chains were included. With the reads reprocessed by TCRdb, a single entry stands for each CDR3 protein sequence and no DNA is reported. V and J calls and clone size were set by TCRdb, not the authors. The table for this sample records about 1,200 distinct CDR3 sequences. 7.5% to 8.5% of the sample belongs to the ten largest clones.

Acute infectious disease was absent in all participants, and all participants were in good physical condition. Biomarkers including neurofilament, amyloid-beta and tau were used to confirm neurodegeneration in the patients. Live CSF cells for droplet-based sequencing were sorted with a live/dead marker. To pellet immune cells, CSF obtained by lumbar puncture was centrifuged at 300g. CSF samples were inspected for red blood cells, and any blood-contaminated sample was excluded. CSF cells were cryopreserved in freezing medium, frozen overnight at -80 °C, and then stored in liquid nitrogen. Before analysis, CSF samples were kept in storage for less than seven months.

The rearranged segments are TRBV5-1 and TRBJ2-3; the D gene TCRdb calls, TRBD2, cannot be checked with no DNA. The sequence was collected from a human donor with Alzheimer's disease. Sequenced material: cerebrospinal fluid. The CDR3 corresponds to CASSMGGLALDTQYF. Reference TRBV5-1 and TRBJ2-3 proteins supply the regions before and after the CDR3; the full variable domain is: KAGVTQTPRYLIKTRGQQVTLSCSPISGHRSVSWYQQTPGQGLQFLFEYFSETQRNKGNFPGRFSGRQFSNSRSEMNVSTLELGDSALYLCASSMGGLALDTQYFGPGTRLTVL.